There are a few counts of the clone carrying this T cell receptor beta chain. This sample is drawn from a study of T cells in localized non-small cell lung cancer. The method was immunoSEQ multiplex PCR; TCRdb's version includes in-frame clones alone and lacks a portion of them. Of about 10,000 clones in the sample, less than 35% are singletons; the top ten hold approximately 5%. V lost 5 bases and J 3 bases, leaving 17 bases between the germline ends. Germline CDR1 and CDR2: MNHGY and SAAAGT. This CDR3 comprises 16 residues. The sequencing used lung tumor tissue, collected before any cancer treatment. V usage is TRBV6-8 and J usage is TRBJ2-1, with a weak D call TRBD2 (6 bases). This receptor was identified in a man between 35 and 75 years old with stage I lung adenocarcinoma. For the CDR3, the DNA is TGTGCCAGCAGTCAATACCGGGGGTCTCGCTACAATGAGCAGTTCTTC. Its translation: CASSQYRGSRYNEQFF.